The T cell receptor (beta chain) described here comes from a study of shared clonotypes between healthy human individuals. The study ran the assay at deep level. The data were produced by immunoSEQ multiplex PCR, yet TCRdb's version contains in-frame clones alone and is incomplete. The repertoire holds about 600,000 clones, with just over 75% as singletons. Deletions cut 0 bases from V and 6 bases from J, with 9 bases between. Germline lookup yields CDR1 SGHTA and CDR2 FQGTGA. This CDR3 is 13 amino acids long. The rearrangement joins TRBV7-3 to TRBJ2-7; the D is unclear. Input material: PBMCs. The receptor was isolated from a woman aged 40 to 50 in good health. Some clones in this sample may be carry-over from other donors' samples. CDR3 coding DNA: TGTGCCAGCAGCTTAACGTACCAGGCCGAGCAGTACTTC. Its protein is CASSLTYQAEQYF. The full variable domain, completed using reference TRBV7-3 and TRBJ2-7, is GAGVSQTPSNKVTEKGKYVELRCDPISGHTALYWYRQSLGQGPEFLIYFQGTGAADDSGLPNDRFFAVRPEGSVSTLKIQRTERGDSAVYLCASSLTYQAEQYFGPGTRLTVT.